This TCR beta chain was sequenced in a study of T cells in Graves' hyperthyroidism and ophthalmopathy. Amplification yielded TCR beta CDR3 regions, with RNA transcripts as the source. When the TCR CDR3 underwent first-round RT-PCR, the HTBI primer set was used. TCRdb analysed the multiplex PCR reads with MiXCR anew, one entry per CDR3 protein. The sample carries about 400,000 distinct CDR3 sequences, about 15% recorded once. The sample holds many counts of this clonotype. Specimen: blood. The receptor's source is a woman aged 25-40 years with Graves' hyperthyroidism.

CDR3 in DNA: TGTGCCTGGAGGGGAGGACAGGGGGGTTTTAACGAGCAGTACTTC. It yields the protein CAWRGGQGGFNEQYF. This chain links TRBV30 with TRBJ2-7, with 10 bases fitting TRBD1. V lost 3 bases, J lost 5 bases, and 10 bases stayed unmatched. Germline V gene sequence: CDR1 GTSNPN, CDR2 SVGIG (reference sequence). The CDR3 contains 15 residues.